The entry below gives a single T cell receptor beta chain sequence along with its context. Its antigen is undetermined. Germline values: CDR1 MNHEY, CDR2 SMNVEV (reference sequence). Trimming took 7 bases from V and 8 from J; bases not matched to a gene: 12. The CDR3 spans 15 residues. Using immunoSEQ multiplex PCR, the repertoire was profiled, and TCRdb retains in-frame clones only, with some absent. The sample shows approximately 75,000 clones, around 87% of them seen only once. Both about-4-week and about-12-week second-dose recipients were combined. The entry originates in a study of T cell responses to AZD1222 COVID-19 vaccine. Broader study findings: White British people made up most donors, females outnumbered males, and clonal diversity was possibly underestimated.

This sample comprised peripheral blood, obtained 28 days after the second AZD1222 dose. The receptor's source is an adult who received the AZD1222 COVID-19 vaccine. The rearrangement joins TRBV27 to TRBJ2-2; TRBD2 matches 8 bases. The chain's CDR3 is CASKVAGGFGGELFF. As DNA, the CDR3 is TGTGCCAGCAAGGTCGCGGGGGGCTTCGGGGGGGAGCTGTTTTTT.